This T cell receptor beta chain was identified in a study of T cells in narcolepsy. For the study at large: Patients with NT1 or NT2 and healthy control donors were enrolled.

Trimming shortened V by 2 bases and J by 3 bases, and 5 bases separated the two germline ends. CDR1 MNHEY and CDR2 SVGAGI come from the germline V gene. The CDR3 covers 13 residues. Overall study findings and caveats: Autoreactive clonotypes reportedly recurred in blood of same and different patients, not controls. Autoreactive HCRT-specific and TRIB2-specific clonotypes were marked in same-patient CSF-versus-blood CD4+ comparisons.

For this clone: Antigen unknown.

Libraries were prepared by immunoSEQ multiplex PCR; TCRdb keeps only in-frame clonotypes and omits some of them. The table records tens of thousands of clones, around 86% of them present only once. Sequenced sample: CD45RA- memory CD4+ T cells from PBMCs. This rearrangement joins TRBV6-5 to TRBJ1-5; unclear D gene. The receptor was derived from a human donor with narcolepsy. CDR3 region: CASSYKNNQPQHF. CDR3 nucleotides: TGTGCCAGCAGTTACAAAAACAATCAGCCCCAGCATTTT.